The rows below give T cell receptor beta chains drawn from one sample of a study of cytomegalovirus exposure and HLA in healthy donors. Libraries were prepared by immunoSEQ multiplex PCR; TCRdb keeps only in-frame clonotypes and omits some of them. The sample records tens of thousands of clones, roughly 80% being singletons. The specimen was PBMCs. The receptors were sampled from a man aged 35-49 years in good health and CMV-seronegative. The CDR3 runs from the conserved cysteine through the conserved F or W. A D gene is named only where the DNA matches it firmly. Size is stated for part of the rows, as once, few or many counts, or as a class when the clone is expanded.

>few|TRBV7-3|NA|TRBJ1-1
CASSLGGSANTEAFF
TGTGCCAGCAGCTTAGGAGGGTCAGCGAACACTGAAGCTTTCTTT
>NA|TRBV11-2|NA|TRBJ1-5
CASSFMSNQPQHF
TGTGCCAGCAGCTTTATGAGCAATCAGCCCCAGCATTTT
>NA|TRBV9|TRBD1|TRBJ1-3
CASGTGDRSGNTIYF
TGTGCCAGCGGGACAGGGGACCGCTCTGGAAACACCATATATTTT
>NA|TRBV29-1|TRBD1|TRBJ1-2
CSVYGQGRLYGYTF
TGCAGCGTTTACGGACAGGGGCGCCTCTATGGCTACACCTTC
>NA|TRBV5-4|TRBD1|TRBJ1-1
CASSLAGRGRFEAFF
TGTGCCAGCAGCTTGGCCGGCAGGGGGCGGTTTGAAGCTTTCTTT
>NA|TRBV10-3|NA|TRBJ1-2
CASTTAGGYYGYTF
TGTGCCAGTACGACAGCAGGAGGGTACTATGGCTACACCTTC
>once|TRBV10-3|NA|TRBJ1-1
CAISEQGVGTEAFF
TGTGCCATCAGTGAGCAGGGTGTTGGCACTGAAGCTTTCTTT
>NA|TRBV6-5|TRBD1|TRBJ2-1
CASSYTGQGAEQFF
TGTGCCAGCAGTTACACGGGACAGGGGGCTGAGCAGTTCTTC
>NA|TRBV9|TRBD1|TRBJ1-1
CASSTRTDRGEAFF
TGTGCCAGCAGCACCCGAACAGACAGGGGGGAAGCTTTCTTT
>NA|TRBV7-9|NA|TRBJ2-5
CASSLNPTVQETQYF
TGTGCCAGCAGCTTAAATCCAACGGTTCAAGAGACCCAGTACTTC
>NA|TRBV11-2|NA|TRBJ1-5
CASSMTENSNQPQHF
TGTGCCAGCAGTATGACAGAAAATAGCAATCAGCCCCAGCATTTT
>NA|TRBV18|NA|TRBJ2-7
CASSPTQHEQYF
TGTGCCAGCTCACCAACACAGCACGAGCAGTACTTC
>once|TRBV7-2|NA|TRBJ1-2
CASSSVGRGYGYTF
TGTGCCAGCAGCTCCGTAGGGAGGGGATATGGCTACACCTTC
>NA|TRBV9|TRBD2|TRBJ2-1
CASSGELAGPIYNEQFF
TGTGCCAGCAGCGGCGAACTAGCGGGGCCGATATACAATGAGCAGTTCTTC
>few|TRBV10-3|TRBD1|TRBJ1-1
CAISRGDRGTEAFF
TGTGCCATCAGCAGGGGAGACAGGGGGACTGAAGCTTTCTTT
>once|TRBV7-2|NA|TRBJ1-1
CASSRSGGGRHPNTEAFF
TGTGCCAGCAGCCGTAGCGGGGGGGGGCGACACCCGAACACTGAAGCTTTCTTT
>NA|TRBV6-1|NA|TRBJ2-2
CASDTNTGELFF
TGTGCCAGTGACACGAACACCGGGGAGCTGTTTTTT
>NA|TRBV6-1|TRBD1|TRBJ1-4
CASSATGSRLAKLFF
TGTGCCAGCAGTGCGACAGGGAGTCGGCTTGCGAAACTGTTTTTT
>NA|TRBV4-2|TRBD1|TRBJ2-6
CASSPGDSNSGANVLTF
TGTGCCAGCAGCCCTGGGGACAGCAACTCTGGGGCCAACGTCCTGACTTTC
>NA|TRBV15|TRBD2|TRBJ2-3
CATSRFSGAGTDTQYF
TGTGCCACCAGCAGATTTAGCGGGGCGGGCACAGATACGCAGTATTTT
>NA|TRBV2|TRBD1|TRBJ1-2
CASSGQGNYGYTF
TGTGCCAGCAGCGGACAGGGCAACTATGGCTACACCTTC